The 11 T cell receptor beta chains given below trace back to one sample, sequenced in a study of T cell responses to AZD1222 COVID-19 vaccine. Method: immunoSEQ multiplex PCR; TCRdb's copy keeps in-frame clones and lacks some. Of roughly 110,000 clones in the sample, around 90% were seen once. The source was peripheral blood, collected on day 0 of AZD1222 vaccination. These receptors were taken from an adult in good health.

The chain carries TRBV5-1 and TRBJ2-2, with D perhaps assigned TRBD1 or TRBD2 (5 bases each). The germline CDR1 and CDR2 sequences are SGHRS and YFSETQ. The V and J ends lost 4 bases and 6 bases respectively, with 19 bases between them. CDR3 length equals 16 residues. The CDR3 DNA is TGCGCCAGCAGCCAGGGACCGGGCGATATTGCCGGGGAGCTGTTTTTT. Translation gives CASSQGPGDIAGELFF.

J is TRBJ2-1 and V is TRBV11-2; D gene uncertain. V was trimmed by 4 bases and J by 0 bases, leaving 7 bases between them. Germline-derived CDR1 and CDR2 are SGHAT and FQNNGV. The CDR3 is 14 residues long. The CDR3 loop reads CASSYQFSYNEQFF. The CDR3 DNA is TGTGCCAGCAGCTACCAGTTCTCCTACAATGAGCAGTTCTTC.

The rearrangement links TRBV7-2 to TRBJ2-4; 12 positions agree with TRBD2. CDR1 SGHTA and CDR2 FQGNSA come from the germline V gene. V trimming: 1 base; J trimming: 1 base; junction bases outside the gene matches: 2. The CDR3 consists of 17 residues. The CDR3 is CASSLDTSGGAKNIQYF. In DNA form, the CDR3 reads TGTGCCAGCAGCTTAGATACTAGCGGGGGGGCCAAAAACATTCAGTACTTC.

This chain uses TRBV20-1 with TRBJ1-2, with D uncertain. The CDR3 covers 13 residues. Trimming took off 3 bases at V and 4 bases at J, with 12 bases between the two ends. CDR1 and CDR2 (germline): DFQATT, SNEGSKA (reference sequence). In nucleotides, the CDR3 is TGCAGTGCTAGTGCCAGGTTTGGCTATGGCTACACCTTC. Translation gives CSASARFGYGYTF.

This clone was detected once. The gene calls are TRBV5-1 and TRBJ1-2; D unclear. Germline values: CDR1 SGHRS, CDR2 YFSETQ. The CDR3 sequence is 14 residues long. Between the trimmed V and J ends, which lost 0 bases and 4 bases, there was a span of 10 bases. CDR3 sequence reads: CASSLDPAGYGYTF. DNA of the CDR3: TGCGCCAGCAGCTTGGACCCGGCGGGCTATGGCTACACCTTC. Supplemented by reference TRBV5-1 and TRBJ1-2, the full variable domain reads KAGVTQTPRYLIKTRGQQVTLSCSPISGHRSVSWYQQTPGQGLQFLFEYFSETQRNKGNFPGRFSGRQFSNSRSEMNVSTLELGDSALYLCASSLDPAGYGYTFGSGTRLTVV.

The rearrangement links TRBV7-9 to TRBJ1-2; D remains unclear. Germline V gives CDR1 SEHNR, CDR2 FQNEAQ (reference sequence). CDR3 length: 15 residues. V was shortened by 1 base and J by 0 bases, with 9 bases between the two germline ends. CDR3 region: CASSLDLTPNYGYTF. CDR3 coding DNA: TGTGCCAGCAGCTTAGACCTGACACCTAACTATGGCTACACCTTC.

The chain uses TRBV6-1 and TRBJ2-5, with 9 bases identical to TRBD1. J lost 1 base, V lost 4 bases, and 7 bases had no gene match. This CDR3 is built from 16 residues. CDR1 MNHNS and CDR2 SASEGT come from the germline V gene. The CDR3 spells CASSVVWGQGQETQYF. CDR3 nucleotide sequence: TGTGCCAGCAGTGTGGTTTGGGGACAGGGCCAAGAGACCCAGTACTTC.

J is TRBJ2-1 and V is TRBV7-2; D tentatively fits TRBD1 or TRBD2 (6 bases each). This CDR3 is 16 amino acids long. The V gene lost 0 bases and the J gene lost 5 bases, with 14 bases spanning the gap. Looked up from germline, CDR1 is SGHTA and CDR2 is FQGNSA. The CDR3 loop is CASSLASGGHDNEQFF. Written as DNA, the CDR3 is TGTGCCAGCAGCTTAGCCTCCGGGGGCCATGACAATGAGCAGTTCTTC.

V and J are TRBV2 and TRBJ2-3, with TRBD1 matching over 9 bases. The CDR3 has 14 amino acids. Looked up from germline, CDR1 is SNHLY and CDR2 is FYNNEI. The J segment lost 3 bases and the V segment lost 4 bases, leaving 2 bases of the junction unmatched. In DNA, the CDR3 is TGTGCCAGCAGTGGGGACAGGGTAACAGATACGCAGTATTTT. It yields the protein CASSGDRVTDTQYF.

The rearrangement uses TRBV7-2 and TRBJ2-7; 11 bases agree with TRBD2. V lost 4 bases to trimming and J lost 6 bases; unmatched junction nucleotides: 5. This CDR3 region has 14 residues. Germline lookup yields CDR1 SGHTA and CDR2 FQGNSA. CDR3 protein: CASSYLAGGSEQYF. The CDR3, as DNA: TGTGCCAGCAGCTATTTAGCGGGGGGGTCCGAGCAGTACTTC.

The CDR3 DNA is TGTGCCAGCAGCCAAGATATTTACGAGCAGTACTTC. Residues: CASSQDIYEQYF. The chain combines TRBV4-2 with TRBJ2-7, with unresolved D. Germline V gene sequence: CDR1 LGHNA, CDR2 YNFKEQ. V was trimmed by 0 bases and J by 4 bases, leaving 4 bases between them. This CDR3 is 12 amino acids long.